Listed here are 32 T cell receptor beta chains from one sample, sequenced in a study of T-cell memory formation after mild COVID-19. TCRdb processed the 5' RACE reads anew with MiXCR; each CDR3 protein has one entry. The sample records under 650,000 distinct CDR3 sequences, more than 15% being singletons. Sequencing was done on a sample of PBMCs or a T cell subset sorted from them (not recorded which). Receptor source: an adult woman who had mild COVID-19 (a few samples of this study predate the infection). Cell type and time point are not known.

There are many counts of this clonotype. CDR3 coding DNA: TGTGCCAGCAGCTCAACACGTTATGGTGAGCAGTTCTTC. Protein: CASSSTRYGEQFF. The chain links TRBV5-5 to TRBJ2-1; D remains ambiguous. Looked up from germline, CDR1 is SGHKS and CDR2 is YYEKEE (reference sequence). V lost 3 bases to trimming and J lost 9 bases, with 13 bases between them. The CDR3 is 13 amino acids.

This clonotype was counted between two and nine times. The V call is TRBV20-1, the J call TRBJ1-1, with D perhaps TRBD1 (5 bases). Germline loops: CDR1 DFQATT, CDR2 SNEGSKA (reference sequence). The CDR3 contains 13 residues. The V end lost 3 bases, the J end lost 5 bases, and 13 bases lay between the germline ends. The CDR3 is CSASQGRGTEAFF. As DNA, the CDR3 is TGCAGTGCTAGTCAGGGCCGGGGGACTGAAGCTTTCTTT.

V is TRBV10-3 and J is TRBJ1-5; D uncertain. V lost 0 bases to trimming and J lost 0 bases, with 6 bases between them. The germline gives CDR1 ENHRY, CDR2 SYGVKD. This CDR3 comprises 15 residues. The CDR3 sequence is CAISESAYSNQPQHF. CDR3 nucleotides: TGTGCCATCAGTGAGTCAGCCTATAGCAATCAGCCCCAGCATTTT.

CDR3: CASSRPPGTDIWPQHF. As DNA, the CDR3 is TGCGCCAGCAGTCGCCCACCCGGGACGGACATTTGGCCCCAGCATTTT. The J gene is TRBJ1-5, the V gene TRBV23-1; D is possibly TRBD1 (5 bases). TRBV23-1 counts as an open reading frame of uncertain function. The CDR3 is 16 amino acids. The V end was cut by 4 bases, the J end by 9 bases, with 22 bases between.

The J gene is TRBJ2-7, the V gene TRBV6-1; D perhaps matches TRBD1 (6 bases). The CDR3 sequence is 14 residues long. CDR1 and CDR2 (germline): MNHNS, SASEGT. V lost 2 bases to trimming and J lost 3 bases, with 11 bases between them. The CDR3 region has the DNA TGTGCCAGCAGTGAAAACGGCAGGGGCTACGAGCAGTACTTC. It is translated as CASSENGRGYEQYF.

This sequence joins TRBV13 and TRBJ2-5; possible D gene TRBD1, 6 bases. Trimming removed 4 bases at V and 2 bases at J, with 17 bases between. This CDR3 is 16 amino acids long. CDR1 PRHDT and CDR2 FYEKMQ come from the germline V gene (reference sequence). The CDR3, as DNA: TGTGCCAGCAGCTCCCTCTCAGGGGTGAAACAAGAGACCCAGTACTTC. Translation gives CASSSLSGVKQETQYF.

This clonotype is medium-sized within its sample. CDR3 sequence (DNA): TGTGCCAGCAGCTTAGCAGGGGGAACTGGAAACACCATATATTTT. Translation: CASSLAGGTGNTIYF. The chain joins TRBV7-8 to TRBJ1-3, with a tentative D call TRBD1 (6 bases). The CDR3 sequence is 15 residues long. Trimming removed 0 bases at V and 2 bases at J, with 8 bases between. Germline CDR1 and CDR2: SGHVS and FQNEAQ.

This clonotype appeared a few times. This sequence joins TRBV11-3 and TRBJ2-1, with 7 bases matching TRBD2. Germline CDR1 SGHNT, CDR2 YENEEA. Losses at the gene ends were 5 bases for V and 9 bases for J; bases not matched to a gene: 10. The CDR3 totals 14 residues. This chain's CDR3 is CASSLGVAGAEQFF. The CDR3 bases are TGTGCCAGCAGCCTGGGGGTAGCGGGCGCTGAGCAGTTCTTC.

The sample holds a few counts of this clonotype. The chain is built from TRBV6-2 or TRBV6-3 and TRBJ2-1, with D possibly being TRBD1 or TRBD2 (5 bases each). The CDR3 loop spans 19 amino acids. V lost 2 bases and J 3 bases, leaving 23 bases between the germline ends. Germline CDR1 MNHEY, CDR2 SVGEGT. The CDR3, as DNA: TGTGCCAGCAGTTACCCCCCTCTAGGGGCAGCGGCCAGCTACAATGAGCAGTTCTTC. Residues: CASSYPPLGAAASYNEQFF.

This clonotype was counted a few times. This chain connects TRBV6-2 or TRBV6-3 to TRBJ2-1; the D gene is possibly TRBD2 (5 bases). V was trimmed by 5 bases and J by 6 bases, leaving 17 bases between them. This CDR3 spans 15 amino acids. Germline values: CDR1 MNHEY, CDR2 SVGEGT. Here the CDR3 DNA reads TGTGCCAGCAGTAGACCGGGATTTTGGATCAATGAGCAGTTCTTC. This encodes CASSRPGFWINEQFF.

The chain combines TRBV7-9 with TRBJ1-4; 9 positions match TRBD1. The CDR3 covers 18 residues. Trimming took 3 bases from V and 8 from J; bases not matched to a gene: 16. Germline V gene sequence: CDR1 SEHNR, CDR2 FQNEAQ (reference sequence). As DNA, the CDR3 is TGTGCCAGCAGCTTGGGGACAGGGAGTTCCTACCCCTCCGAAAAACTGTTTTTT. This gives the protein CASSLGTGSSYPSEKLFF.

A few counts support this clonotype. Written as DNA, the CDR3 is TGCGCCAGCAGCCAAGATCGACTTGGGGTTTCTAGCACAGATACGCAGTATTTT. Residues: CASSQDRLGVSSTDTQYF. This rearrangement joins TRBV4-3 to TRBJ2-3; D uncertain. The germline V and J ends were trimmed by 0 bases and 0 bases, with 16 bases remaining between them. CDR1 is LGHNA and CDR2 is YSLEER in the germline V gene. This CDR3 is 18 amino acids long.

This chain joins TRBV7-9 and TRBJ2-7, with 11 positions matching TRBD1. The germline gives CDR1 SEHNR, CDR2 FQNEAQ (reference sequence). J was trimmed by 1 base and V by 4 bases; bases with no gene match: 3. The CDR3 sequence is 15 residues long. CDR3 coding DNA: TGTGCCAGCAGCTGGGGACAGGGGGTTTCCTACGAGCAGTACTTC. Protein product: CASSWGQGVSYEQYF.

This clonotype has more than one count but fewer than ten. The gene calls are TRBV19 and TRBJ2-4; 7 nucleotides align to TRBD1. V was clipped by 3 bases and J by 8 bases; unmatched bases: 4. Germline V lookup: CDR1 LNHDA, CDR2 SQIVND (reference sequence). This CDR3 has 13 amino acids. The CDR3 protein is CASSMGQNDIQYF. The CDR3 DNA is TGTGCCAGTAGTATGGGACAGAACGACATTCAGTACTTC.

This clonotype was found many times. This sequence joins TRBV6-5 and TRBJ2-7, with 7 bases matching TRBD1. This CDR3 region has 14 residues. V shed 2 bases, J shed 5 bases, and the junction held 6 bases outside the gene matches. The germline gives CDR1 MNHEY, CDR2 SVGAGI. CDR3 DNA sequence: TGTGCCAGCAGTTACGTACAGGGGCCCCACGAGCAGTACTTC. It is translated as CASSYVQGPHEQYF.

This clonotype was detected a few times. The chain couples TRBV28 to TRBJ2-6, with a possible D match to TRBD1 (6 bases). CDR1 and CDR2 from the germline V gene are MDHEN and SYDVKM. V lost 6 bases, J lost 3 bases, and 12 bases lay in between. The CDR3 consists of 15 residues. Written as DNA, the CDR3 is TGTGCCAGCAGGCCAACAGGGAATGGGGCCAACGTCCTGACTTTC. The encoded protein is CASRPTGNGANVLTF.

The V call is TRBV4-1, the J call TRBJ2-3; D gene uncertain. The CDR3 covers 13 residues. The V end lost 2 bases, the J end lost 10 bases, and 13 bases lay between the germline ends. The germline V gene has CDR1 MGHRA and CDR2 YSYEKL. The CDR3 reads CASSQPGSLSQYF. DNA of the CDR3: TGCGCCAGCAGCCAACCGGGCTCACTTTCGCAGTATTTT.

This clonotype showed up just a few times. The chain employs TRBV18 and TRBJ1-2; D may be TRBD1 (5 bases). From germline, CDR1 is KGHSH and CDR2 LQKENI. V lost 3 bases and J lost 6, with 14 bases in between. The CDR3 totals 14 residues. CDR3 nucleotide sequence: TGTGCCAGCTCACCTGGGACCACACTAGATGGCTACACCTTC. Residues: CASSPGTTLDGYTF.

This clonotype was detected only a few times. The CDR3 protein is CASSQPTGVLWDEQYF. DNA of the CDR3: TGCGCCAGCAGCCAACCGACAGGGGTCCTCTGGGACGAGCAGTACTTC. This rearrangement joins TRBV4-1 to TRBJ2-7, with TRBD1 matching over 8 bases. V shed 2 bases and J 5 bases; nucleotides not matched to a gene: 11. CDR1 and CDR2 (germline): MGHRA, YSYEKL. CDR3 length: 16 amino acids.

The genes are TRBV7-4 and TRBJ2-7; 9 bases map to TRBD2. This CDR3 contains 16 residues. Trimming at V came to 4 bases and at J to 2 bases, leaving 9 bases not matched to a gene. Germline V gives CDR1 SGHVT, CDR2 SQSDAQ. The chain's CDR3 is CASSSIAQRGAYEQYF. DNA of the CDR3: TGTGCCAGCAGCTCGATCGCCCAGCGGGGGGCCTACGAGCAGTACTTC. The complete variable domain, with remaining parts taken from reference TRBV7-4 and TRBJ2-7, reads GAGVSQSPRYKVAKRGRDVALRCDSISGHVTLYWYRQTLGQGSEVLTYSQSDAQRDKSGRPSGRFSAERPERSVSTLKIQRTEQGDSAVYLCASSSIAQRGAYEQYFGPGTRLTVT.

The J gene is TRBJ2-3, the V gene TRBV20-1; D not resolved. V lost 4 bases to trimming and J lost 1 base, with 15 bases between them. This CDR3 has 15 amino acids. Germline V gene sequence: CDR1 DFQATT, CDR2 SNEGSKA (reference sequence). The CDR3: CSANPQGVGTDTQYF. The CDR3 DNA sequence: TGCAGTGCTAACCCCCAAGGCGTTGGCACAGATACGCAGTATTTT.

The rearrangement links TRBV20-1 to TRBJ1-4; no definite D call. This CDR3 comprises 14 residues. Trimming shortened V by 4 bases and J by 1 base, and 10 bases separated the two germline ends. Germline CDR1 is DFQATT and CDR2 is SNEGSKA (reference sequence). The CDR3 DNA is TGCAGTGCTAAGGATGAAGTAACTAATGAAAAACTGTTTTTT. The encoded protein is CSAKDEVTNEKLFF.

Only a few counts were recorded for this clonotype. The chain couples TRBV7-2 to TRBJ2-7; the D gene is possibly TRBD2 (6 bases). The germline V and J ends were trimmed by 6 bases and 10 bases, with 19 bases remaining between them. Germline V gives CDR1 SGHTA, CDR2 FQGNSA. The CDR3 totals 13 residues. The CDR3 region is CASSPQAGREQYF. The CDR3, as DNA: TGTGCCAGCAGTCCCCAAGCGGGTCGGGAACAGTACTTC.

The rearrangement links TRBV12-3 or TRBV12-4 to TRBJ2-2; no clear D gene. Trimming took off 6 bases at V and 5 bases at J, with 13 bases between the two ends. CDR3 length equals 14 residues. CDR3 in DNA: TGTGCCAGCAGGGCCATTGGCTCGACCGGGGAGCTGTTTTTT. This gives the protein CASRAIGSTGELFF.

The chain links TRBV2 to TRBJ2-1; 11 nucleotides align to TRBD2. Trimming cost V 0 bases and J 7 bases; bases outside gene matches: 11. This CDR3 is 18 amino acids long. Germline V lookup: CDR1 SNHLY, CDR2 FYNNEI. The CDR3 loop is CASSEALSLAGGHNEQFF. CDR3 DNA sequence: TGTGCCAGCAGTGAAGCGCTGAGTCTAGCGGGAGGTCATAATGAGCAGTTCTTC. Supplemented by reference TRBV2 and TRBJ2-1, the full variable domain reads EPEVTQTPSHQVTQMGQEVILRCVPISNHLYFYWYRQILGQKVEFLVSFYNNEISEKSEIFDDQFSVERPDGSNFTLKIRSTKLEDSAMYFCASSEALSLAGGHNEQFFGPGTRLTVL.

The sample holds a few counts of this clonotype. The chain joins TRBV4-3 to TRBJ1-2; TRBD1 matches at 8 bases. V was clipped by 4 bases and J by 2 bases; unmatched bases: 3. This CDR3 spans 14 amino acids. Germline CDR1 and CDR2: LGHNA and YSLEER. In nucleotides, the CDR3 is TGCGCCAGCAGCCTGGACAGGGAAAACTATGGCTACACCTTC. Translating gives CASSLDRENYGYTF.

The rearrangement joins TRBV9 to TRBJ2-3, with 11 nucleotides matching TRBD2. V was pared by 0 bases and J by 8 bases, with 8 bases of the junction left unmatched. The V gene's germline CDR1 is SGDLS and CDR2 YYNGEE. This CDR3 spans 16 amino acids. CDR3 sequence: CASSVDSSGGESTQYF. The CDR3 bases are TGTGCCAGCAGCGTAGATAGTAGCGGGGGGGAAAGTACGCAGTATTTT. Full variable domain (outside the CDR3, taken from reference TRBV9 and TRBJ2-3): DSGVTQTPKHLITATGQRVTLRCSPRSGDLSVYWYQQSLDQGLQFLIQYYNGEERAKGNILERFSAQQFPDLHSELNLSSLELGDSALYFCASSVDSSGGESTQYFGPGTRLTVL.

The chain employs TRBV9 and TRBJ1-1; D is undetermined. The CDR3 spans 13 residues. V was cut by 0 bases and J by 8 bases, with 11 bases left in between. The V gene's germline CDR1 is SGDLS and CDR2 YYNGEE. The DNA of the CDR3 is TGTGCCAGCAGCGTAGGGGCAAAATGGGAAGCTTTCTTT. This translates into CASSVGAKWEAFF.

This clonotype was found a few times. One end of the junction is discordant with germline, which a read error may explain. CDR3 nucleotide sequence: TGCAGCGGTGAACTAGCGGGCTCCTACAATGAGCAGTTCTTC. It yields the protein CSGELAGSYNEQFF. V usage is TRBV29-1 and J usage is TRBJ2-1; TRBD2 agrees at 9 bases. The germline V gene has CDR1 SQVTM and CDR2 ANQGSEA. The CDR3 consists of 14 residues.

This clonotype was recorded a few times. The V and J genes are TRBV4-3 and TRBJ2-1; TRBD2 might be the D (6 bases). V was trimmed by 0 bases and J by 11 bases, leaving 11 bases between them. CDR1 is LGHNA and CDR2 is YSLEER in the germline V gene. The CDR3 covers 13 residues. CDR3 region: CASSQEGGTQQFF. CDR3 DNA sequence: TGCGCCAGCAGCCAAGAGGGAGGCACACAGCAGTTCTTC.

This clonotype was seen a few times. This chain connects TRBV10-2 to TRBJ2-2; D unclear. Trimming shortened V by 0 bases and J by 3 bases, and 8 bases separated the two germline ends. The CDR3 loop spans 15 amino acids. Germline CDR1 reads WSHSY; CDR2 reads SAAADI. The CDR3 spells CASSESAWYTGELFF. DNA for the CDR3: TGCGCCAGCAGTGAGTCCGCATGGTACACCGGGGAGCTGTTTTTT.

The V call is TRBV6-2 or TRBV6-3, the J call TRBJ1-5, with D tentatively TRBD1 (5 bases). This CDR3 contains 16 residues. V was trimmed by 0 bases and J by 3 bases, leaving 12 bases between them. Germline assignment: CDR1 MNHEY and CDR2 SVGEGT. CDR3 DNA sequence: TGTGCCAGCAGTTACTCGAAAGGGGTAAACAATCAGCCCCAGCATTTT. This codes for CASSYSKGVNNQPQHF.